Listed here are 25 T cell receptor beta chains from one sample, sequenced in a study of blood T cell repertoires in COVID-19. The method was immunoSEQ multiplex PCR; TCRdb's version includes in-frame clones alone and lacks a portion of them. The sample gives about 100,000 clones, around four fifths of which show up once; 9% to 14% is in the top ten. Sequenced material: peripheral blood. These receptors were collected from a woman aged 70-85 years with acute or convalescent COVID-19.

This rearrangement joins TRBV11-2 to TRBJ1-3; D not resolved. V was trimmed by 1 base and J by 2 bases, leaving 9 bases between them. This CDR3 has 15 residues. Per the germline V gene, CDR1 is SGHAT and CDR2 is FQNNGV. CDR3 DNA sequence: TGTGCCAGCAGCTTAGGTGGCGGAGCTGGAAACACCATATATTTT. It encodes CASSLGGGAGNTIYF.

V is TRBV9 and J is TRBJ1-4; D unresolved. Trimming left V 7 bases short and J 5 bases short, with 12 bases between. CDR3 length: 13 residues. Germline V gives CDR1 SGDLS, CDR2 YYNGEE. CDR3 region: CASSPPLNEKLFF. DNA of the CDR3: TGTGCCAGCTCTCCCCCTTTGAATGAAAAACTGTTTTTT.

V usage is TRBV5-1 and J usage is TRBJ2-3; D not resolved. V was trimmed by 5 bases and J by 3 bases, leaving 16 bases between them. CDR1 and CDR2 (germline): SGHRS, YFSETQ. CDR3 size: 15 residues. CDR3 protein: CASSVVPRQTDTQYF. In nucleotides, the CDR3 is TGCGCCAGCAGTGTTGTGCCCAGACAAACAGATACGCAGTATTTT.

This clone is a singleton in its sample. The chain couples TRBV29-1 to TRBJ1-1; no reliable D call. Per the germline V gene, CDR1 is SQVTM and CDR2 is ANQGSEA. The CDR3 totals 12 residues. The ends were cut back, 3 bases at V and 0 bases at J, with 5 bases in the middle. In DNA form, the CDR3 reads TGCAGCGTTGAGGCAGTGAACACTGAAGCTTTCTTT. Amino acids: CSVEAVNTEAFF.

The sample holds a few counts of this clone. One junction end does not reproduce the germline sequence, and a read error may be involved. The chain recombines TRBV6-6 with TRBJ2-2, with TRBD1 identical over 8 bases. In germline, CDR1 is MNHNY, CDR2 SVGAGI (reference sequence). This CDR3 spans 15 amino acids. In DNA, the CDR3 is TGTGCCAGCAGTTACCCTGGCAGGGGGCAACGGGGAGCTGTTTTT. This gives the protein CASSYPGRGQRGAVF.

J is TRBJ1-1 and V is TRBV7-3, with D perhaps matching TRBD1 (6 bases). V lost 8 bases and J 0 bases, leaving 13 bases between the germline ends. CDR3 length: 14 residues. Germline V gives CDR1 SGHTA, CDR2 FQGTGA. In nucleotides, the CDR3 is TGTGCCAGCTCTCCTCAGGGGTTGAACACTGAAGCTTTCTTT. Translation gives CASSPQGLNTEAFF.

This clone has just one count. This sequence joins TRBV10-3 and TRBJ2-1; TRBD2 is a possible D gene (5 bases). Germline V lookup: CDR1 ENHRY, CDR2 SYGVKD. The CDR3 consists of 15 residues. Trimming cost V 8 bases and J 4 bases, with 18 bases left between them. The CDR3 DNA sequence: TGTGCCATCGCCCGGGAAGCCCAGGATTACAATGAGCAGTTCTTC. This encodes CAIAREAQDYNEQFF.

The CDR3 nucleotides are TGTGCCAGCAGTACAGGGATGAACACTGAAGCTTTCTTT. It is translated as CASSTGMNTEAFF. This chain joins TRBV21-1 and TRBJ1-1; the table's D call, TRBD1, has no DNA check behind it. TRBV21-1 is a recognized pseudogene. This CDR3 region has 13 residues.

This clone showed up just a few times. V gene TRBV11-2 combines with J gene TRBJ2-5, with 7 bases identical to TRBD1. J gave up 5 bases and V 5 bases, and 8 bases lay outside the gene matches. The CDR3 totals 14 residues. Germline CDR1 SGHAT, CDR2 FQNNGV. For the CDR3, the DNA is TGTGCCAGCAGCCAGCCGACAGGGCTCGAGACCCAGTACTTC. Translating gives CASSQPTGLETQYF.

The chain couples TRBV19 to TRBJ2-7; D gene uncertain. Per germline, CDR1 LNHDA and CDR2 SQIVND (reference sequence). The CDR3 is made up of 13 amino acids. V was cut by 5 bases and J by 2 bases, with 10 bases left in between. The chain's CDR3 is CASSETEAYEQYF. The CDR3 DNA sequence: TGTGCCAGTAGTGAAACAGAAGCCTACGAGCAGTACTTC.

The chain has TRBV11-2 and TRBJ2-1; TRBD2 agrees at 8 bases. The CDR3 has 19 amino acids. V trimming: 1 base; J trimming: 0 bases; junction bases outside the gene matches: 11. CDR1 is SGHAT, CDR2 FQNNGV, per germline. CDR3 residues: CASSLVAGSLQSSYNEQFF. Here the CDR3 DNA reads TGTGCCAGCAGCTTAGTAGCGGGGTCGTTACAAAGCTCCTACAATGAGCAGTTCTTC.

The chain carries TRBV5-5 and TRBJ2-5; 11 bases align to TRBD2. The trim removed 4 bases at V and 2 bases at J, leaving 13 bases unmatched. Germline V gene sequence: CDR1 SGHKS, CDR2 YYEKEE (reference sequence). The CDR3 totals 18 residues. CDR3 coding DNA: TGTGCCAGCAGCCCGGTAGCGGGGGGGGCTACGCTTCAAGAGACCCAGTACTTC. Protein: CASSPVAGGATLQETQYF.

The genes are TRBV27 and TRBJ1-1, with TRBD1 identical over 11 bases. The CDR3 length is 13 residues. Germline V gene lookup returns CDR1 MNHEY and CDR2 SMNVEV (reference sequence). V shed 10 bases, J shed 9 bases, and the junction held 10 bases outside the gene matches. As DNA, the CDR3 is TGTGCCACCGAGACCGGGACAGGGGGACAAGCTTTCTTT. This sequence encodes CATETGTGGQAFF.

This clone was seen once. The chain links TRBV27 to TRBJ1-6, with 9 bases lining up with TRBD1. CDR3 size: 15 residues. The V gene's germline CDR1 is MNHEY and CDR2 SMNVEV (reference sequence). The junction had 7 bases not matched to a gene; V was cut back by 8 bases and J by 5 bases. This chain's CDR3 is CASGYGTGNNSPLHF. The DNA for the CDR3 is TGTGCCAGCGGATACGGGACAGGGAATAATTCACCCCTCCACTTT.

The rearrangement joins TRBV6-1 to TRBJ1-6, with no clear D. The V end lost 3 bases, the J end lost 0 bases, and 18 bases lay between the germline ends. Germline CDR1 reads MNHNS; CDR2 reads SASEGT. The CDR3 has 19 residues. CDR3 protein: CASSDRDHISSSYNSPLHF. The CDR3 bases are TGTGCCAGCAGTGATCGGGATCACATCTCCTCCTCCTATAATTCACCCCTCCACTTT.

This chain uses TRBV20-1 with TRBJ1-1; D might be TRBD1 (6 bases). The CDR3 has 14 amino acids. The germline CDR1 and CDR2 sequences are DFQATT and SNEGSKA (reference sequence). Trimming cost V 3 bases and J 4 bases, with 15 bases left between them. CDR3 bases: TGCAGTGCTAGTAGAACCAGGGGTACCACTGAAGCTTTCTTT. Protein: CSASRTRGTTEAFF.

CDR3 nucleotides: TGTGCCAGCTCACCTCAGGGACAAGAGACCCAGTACTTC. Translating gives CASSPQGQETQYF. The chain employs TRBV18 and TRBJ2-5, with D tentatively TRBD1 (5 bases). The V and J ends lost 3 bases and 2 bases respectively, with 7 bases between them. The CDR3 is 13 amino acids. CDR1 is KGHSH, CDR2 LQKENI, per germline.

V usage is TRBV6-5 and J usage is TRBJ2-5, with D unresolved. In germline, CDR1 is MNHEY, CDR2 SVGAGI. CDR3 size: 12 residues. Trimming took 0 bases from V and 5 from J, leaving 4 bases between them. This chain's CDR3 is CASSYSRETQYF. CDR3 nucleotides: TGTGCCAGCAGTTACTCTCGTGAGACCCAGTACTTC.

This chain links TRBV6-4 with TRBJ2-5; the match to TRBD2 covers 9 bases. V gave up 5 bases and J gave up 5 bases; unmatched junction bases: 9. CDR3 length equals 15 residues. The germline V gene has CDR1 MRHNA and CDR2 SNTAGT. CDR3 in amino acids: CASSLLRGGLETQYF. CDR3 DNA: TGTGCCAGCAGTCTTCTGCGGGGGGGCCTGGAGACCCAGTACTTC.

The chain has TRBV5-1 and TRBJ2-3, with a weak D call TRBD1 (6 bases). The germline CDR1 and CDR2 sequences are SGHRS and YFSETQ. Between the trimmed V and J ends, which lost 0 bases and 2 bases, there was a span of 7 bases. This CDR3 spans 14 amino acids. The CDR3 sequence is CASSLGQDTDTQYF. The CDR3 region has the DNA TGCGCCAGCAGCTTGGGACAGGACACAGATACGCAGTATTTT.

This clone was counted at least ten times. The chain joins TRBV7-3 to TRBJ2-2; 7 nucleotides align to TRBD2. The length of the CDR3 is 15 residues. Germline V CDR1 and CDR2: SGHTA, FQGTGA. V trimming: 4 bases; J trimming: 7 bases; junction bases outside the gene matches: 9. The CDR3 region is CASSSKLERGGELFF. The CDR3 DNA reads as TGTGCCAGCAGCTCCAAACTAGAGCGGGGCGGGGAGCTGTTTTTT.

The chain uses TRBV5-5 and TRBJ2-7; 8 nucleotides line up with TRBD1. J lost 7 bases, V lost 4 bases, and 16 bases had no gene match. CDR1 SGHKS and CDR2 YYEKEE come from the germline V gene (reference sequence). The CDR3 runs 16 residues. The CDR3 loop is CASSRGLDRGATEQYV. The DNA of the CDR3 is TGTGCCAGCAGCCGAGGACTCGACAGGGGCGCTACGGAGCAGTACGTC.

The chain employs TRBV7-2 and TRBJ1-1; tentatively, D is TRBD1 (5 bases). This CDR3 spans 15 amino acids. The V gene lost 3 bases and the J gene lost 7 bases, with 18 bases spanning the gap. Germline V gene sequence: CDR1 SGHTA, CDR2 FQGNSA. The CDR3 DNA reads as TGTGCCAGCAGCTTTAATCAAGGGGCCGTGGGTGAAGCTTTCTTT. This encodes CASSFNQGAVGEAFF.

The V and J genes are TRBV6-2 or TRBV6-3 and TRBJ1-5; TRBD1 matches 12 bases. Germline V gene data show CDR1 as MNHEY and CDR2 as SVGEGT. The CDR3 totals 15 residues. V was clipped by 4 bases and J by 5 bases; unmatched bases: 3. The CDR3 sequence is CASSSGQGAYQPQHF. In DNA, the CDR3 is TGTGCCAGCAGTTCGGGACAGGGGGCATATCAGCCCCAGCATTTT.

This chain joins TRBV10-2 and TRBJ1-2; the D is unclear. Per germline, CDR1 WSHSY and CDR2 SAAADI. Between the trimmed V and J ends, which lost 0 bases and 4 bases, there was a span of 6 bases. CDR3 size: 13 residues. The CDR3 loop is CASSESSGYGYTF. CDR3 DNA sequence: TGCGCCAGCAGTGAGTCGTCGGGCTATGGCTACACCTTC.